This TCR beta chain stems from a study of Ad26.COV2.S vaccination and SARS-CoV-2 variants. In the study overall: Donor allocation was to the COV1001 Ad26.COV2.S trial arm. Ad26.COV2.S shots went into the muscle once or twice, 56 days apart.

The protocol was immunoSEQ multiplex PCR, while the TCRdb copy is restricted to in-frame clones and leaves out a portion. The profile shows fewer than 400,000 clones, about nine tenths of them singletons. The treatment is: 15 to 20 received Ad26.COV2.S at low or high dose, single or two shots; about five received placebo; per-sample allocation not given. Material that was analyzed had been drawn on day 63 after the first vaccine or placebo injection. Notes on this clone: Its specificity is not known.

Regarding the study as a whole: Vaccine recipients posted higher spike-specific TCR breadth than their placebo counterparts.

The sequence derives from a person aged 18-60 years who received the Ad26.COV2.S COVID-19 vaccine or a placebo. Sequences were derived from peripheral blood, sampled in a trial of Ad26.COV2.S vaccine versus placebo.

The CDR3 protein is CASSSTRIDRVNQPQHF. The CDR3, as DNA: TGTGCCAGCAGCTCGACTCGGATTGACAGGGTCAATCAGCCCCAGCATTTT. The rearrangement joins TRBV5-6 to TRBJ1-5, with TRBD1 matching over 7 bases. Germline V CDR1 and CDR2: SGHDT, YYEEEE. CDR3 length: 17 residues. J lost 3 bases, V lost 3 bases, and 12 bases had no gene match.